Following are 27 T cell receptor beta chains from one sample sequenced in a study of lung T cells in sarcoidosis with Löfgren's syndrome. TCRdb reprocessed the reads with MiXCR, giving one entry per CDR3 protein. This table holds more than 2,000 distinct CDR3 sequences, 20% to 25% found once. The sequencing sample was made of CD4+ T cells from bronchoalveolar lavage. The receptor source for this set is a human donor with sarcoidosis (Löfgren's syndrome or another form), or a control subject (not recorded which).

Relative to its sample, this clonotype is medium-sized (0.01 to 0.1%). The chain joins TRBV20-1 to TRBJ2-3; 7 bases are a match to TRBD2. The CDR3 has 15 amino acids. Germline-derived CDR1 and CDR2 are DFQATT and SNEGSKA (reference sequence). J was trimmed by 7 bases and V by 1 base; bases with no gene match: 11. The CDR3 sequence: CSARATSTGGNTQYF. The CDR3 nucleotides are TGCAGTGCTAGAGCGACTAGCACGGGAGGAAATACGCAGTATTTT.

This clonotype is termed large. V gene TRBV4-1 combines with J gene TRBJ2-1; 7 bases match TRBD2. There are 15 residues in the CDR3. CDR1 and CDR2 from the germline V gene are MGHRA and YSYEKL. Trimming took 0 bases from V and 7 from J; bases not matched to a gene: 6. The CDR3 loop is CASSQDPSGPNEQFF. CDR3 nucleotide sequence: TGCGCCAGCAGCCAAGATCCTAGCGGCCCAAATGAGCAGTTCTTC.

About this clonotype itself: Compared with germline, one end of the junction differs, possibly owing to a read error. The rearrangement links TRBV28 to TRBJ2-2; D ambiguous. CDR1 is MDHEN, CDR2 SYDVKM, per germline. The CDR3 extends over 13 amino acids. The CDR3 here is CASSSMNTGELLF. CDR3 in DNA: TGTGCCAGCAGTAGTATGAACACCGGTGAGCTGCTTTTT. Variable domain in full (rest from reference TRBV28 and TRBJ2-2): DVKVTQSSRYLVKRTGEKVFLECVQDMDHENMFWYRQDPGLGLRLIYFSYDVKMKEKGDIPEGYSVSREKKERFSLILESASTNQTSMYLCASSSMNTGELLFGEGSRLTVL.

This clonotype counts as medium-sized. Here the CDR3 reads CASSLDRYDTEAFF. As DNA, the CDR3 is TGCGCCAGCAGCTTGGACAGGTATGACACTGAAGCTTTCTTT. The chain recombines TRBV5-1 with TRBJ1-1, with D perhaps matching TRBD1 (5 bases). Germline V gene data show CDR1 as SGHRS and CDR2 as YFSETQ. The CDR3 runs to 14 residues. The V and J ends lost 0 bases and 3 bases respectively, with 9 bases between them.

The sample holds a few counts of this clonotype. This sequence may be a read error, since a much larger clone differs from it by one base. The genes are TRBV18 and TRBJ2-7; maybe TRBD2 (5 bases). The CDR3 runs 12 residues. V dropped 5 bases and J dropped 5 bases, with 10 bases sitting between them. The germline V gene has CDR1 KGHSH and CDR2 LQKENI. The CDR3 DNA is TGTGCCAGCTCATTGGCTAGCAACGAGCAGTACTTC. It codes for CASSLASNEQYF.

This clonotype was found a few times. Germline and junction disagree at one end, which may indicate a read error. This sequence joins TRBV4-1 and TRBJ1-5; TRBD1 agrees at 7 bases. CDR1 is MGHRA, CDR2 YSYEKL, per germline. The CDR3 sequence is 16 residues long. CDR3 sequence (DNA): TGCGCCAGCAGCCGATCGACAGGGTATAGCGATCAGCCCCAGCATTTT. The encoded protein is CASSRSTGYSDQPQHF.

In regard to this clonotype: A read error is likely, as this CDR3 ends without the conserved phenylalanine or tryptophan. The DNA is left out, because the CDR3 cannot be placed on it with certainty; the CDR3 is given as TCRdb lists it. The chain uses TRBV2 and TRBJ2-1; no check of the table's D call, TRBD2, against the DNA was made. Counting both end residues, the CDR3 totals 13 amino acids. Germline loops: CDR1 SNHLY, CDR2 FYNNEI. CDR3 sequence reads: CASNIQRKETLYL.

By its share, this clonotype is medium-sized. The CDR3 loop reads CASSLSGLVVSSYNEQFF. Written as DNA, the CDR3 is TGTGCCAGCAGTTTATCAGGACTGGTCGTAAGCTCCTACAATGAGCAGTTCTTC. The gene calls are TRBV12-3 or TRBV12-4 and TRBJ2-1; weak D call: TRBD2 (5 bases). The CDR3 totals 18 residues. The V gene lost 2 bases and the J gene lost 0 bases, with 17 bases spanning the gap.

This clonotype was seen at least ten times. The rearrangement uses TRBV5-1 and TRBJ2-5; TRBD1 matches 12 bases. CDR3 length equals 17 residues. Germline V lookup: CDR1 SGHRS, CDR2 YFSETQ. After removal of 0 bases from V and 5 bases from J, the junction contained 8 bases not matched to a gene. The CDR3, as DNA: TGCGCCAGCAGCTTGGCAGTAGTAGGGACAGGGGGCGAGACCCAGTACTTC. Protein sequence: CASSLAVVGTGGETQYF.

This clonotype was recorded at least ten times. The chain is built from TRBV6-1 and TRBJ2-7; D is perhaps TRBD1 (6 bases). CDR1 is MNHNS, CDR2 SASEGT, per germline. The V gene lost 5 bases and the J gene lost 4 bases, with 12 bases spanning the gap. This CDR3 contains 13 residues. For the CDR3, the DNA is TGTGCCAGCAGTTCACTGACAGGATACGAGCAGTACTTC. It is translated as CASSSLTGYEQYF.

V usage is TRBV20-1 and J usage is TRBJ1-1; D is unclear. There are 12 residues in the CDR3. Trimming removed 7 bases at V and 1 base at J, with 10 bases between. Germline V gene lookup returns CDR1 DFQATT and CDR2 SNEGSKA (reference sequence). CDR3: CSVRDGNTEAFF. DNA for the CDR3: TGCAGTGTTAGGGATGGGAACACTGAAGCTTTCTTT.

This clonotype is termed medium-sized. J is TRBJ2-1 and V is TRBV7-2; no firm D call. The CDR3 runs 13 residues. Per the germline V gene, CDR1 is SGHTA and CDR2 is FQGNSA. The V end was cut by 4 bases, the J end by 4 bases, with 8 bases between. This CDR3 reads CASSSQIYNEQFF. In DNA form, the CDR3 reads TGTGCCAGCAGCTCCCAGATATACAATGAGCAGTTCTTC.

The chain recombines TRBV30 with TRBJ1-5; tentative D call: TRBD1 (5 bases). Trimming stripped 6 bases from V and 2 bases from J, with 23 bases between. The germline V gene encodes CDR1 GTSNPN and CDR2 SVGIG (reference sequence). There are 17 residues in the CDR3. CDR3 residues: CACLRPGPRGGNQPQHF. DNA for the CDR3: TGTGCCTGTCTACGGCCGGGGCCTAGAGGAGGCAATCAGCCCCAGCATTTT.

In its sample, this clonotype ranks as medium-sized. The chain combines TRBV7-9 with TRBJ2-7, with unresolved D. CDR1 and CDR2 from the germline V gene are SEHNR and FQNEAQ (reference sequence). Trimming removed 1 base from V and 5 bases from J, with 6 bases in between. The CDR3 totals 12 residues. CDR3: CASSLDGHEQYF. Written as DNA, the CDR3 is TGTGCCAGCAGCTTAGACGGCCACGAGCAGTACTTC.

To note about this clonotype: A junction end diverges from the germline sequence, so it may reflect a read error. The J gene is TRBJ2-7, the V gene TRBV14; possible D gene TRBD1, 6 bases. Looked up from germline, CDR1 is SGHDN and CDR2 is FVKESK. This CDR3 comprises 15 residues. Here the CDR3 reads CASSKARTDGYEQYF. CDR3 DNA: TGTGCCAGCAGCAAAGCCAGGACAGATGGCTACGAACAGTACTTC.

This clonotype is large within its sample. The J gene is TRBJ2-2, the V gene TRBV28; 9 nucleotides line up with TRBD1. The CDR3 is 16 amino acids. In germline, CDR1 is MDHEN, CDR2 SYDVKM. V shed 2 bases and J 7 bases; nucleotides not matched to a gene: 8. CDR3 coding DNA: TGTGCCAGCAGTTTAACGGGACAGGGTCTCCGCGGGGAGCTGTTTTTT. This translates into CASSLTGQGLRGELFF.

This clonotype is labeled large (0.1 to 1%). This chain uses TRBV2 with TRBJ2-3; TRBD1 might be the D (5 bases). V was cut by 6 bases and J by 2 bases, with 6 bases left in between. CDR3 length: 12 residues. From germline, CDR1 is SNHLY and CDR2 FYNNEI. CDR3: CASRQDTDTQYF. In nucleotides, the CDR3 is TGTGCCAGCAGACAGGACACAGATACGCAGTATTTT.

Concerning this clonotype itself: The junction departs from the called germline gene at one end, perhaps through a read error. This rearrangement joins TRBV20-1 to TRBJ2-1, with TRBD2 matching 8 bases. The V gene's germline CDR1 is DFQATT and CDR2 SNEGSKA (reference sequence). The CDR3 has 15 amino acids. CDR3 in DNA: TGCGGTGCTAGCCCAGCGGGGGTTGGTTACGATGAGCAGTTCTTC. Protein product: CGASPAGVGYDEQFF.

This clonotype is labeled large. The V and J genes are TRBV11-2 and TRBJ1-1, with D hard to call. The CDR3 sequence is 13 residues long. Germline V gene data show CDR1 as SGHAT and CDR2 as FQNNGV. The germline V and J ends were trimmed by 4 bases and 6 bases, with 12 bases remaining between them. The CDR3: CASSYPPGPEAFF. The CDR3 DNA follows: TGTGCCAGCAGCTACCCTCCTGGTCCTGAAGCTTTCTTT.

Within the sample, this clonotype is medium-sized. The chain combines TRBV19 with TRBJ1-2; tentative D call: TRBD1 (5 bases). The CDR3 length is 12 residues. V was shortened by 8 bases and J by 4 bases, with 11 bases between the two germline ends. Germline V lookup: CDR1 LNHDA, CDR2 SQIVND (reference sequence). CDR3 region: CASQTDVYGYTF. The CDR3 region has the DNA TGTGCCAGTCAGACAGATGTCTATGGCTACACCTTC.

This clonotype is deemed large. V and J are TRBV2 and TRBJ2-5; TRBD2 is a possible D gene (5 bases). Germline V gives CDR1 SNHLY, CDR2 FYNNEI. The CDR3 spans 14 residues. The V gene lost 6 bases and the J gene lost 5 bases, with 16 bases spanning the gap. DNA for the CDR3: TGTGCCAGCAGCGTACAGAGCCCGGGGGAGACCCAGTACTTC. This gives the protein CASSVQSPGETQYF.

Details on this clonotype: The CDR3 does not close with the conserved phenylalanine or tryptophan, likely indicating a read error. The limits of the CDR3 on the DNA are not certain, so only TCRdb's listed CDR3 is given. This chain links TRBV27 with TRBJ1-1. The CDR3 region is 13 residues in length, termini included. Germline loops: CDR1 MNHEY, CDR2 SMNVEV (reference sequence). The CDR3 loop is CASSFRGRTEALI.

In this sample, this clonotype turned up many times. The V and J genes are TRBV5-8 and TRBJ2-5, with 10 bases matching TRBD1. The CDR3 has 17 amino acids. The V gene's germline CDR1 is SGHTS and CDR2 YDEGEE. V trimming: 0 bases; J trimming: 1 base; junction bases outside the gene matches: 6. The CDR3 sequence is CASSLGRDRGSQETQYF. The CDR3 region has the DNA TGTGCCAGCAGCTTGGGCCGGGACAGGGGTTCCCAAGAGACCCAGTACTTC.

This clonotype appeared many times. The chain is built from TRBV5-5 and TRBJ2-7; D is undetermined. Trimming shortened V by 2 bases and J by 1 base, and 13 bases separated the two germline ends. This CDR3 contains 15 residues. The germline gives CDR1 SGHKS, CDR2 YYEKEE (reference sequence). The CDR3 is CASSLPTSTSYEQYF. Here the CDR3 DNA reads TGTGCCAGCAGCTTACCAACAAGCACATCCTACGAGCAGTACTTC. Full variable domain (missing parts from reference TRBV5-5 and TRBJ2-7): DAGVTQSPTHLIKTRGQQVTLRCSPISGHKSVSWYQQVLGQGPQFIFQYYEKEERGRGNFPDRFSARQFPNYSSELNVNALLLGDSALYLCASSLPTSTSYEQYFGPGTRLTVT.

The sample holds a few counts of this clonotype. This could be a read error, since a much larger clone is one nucleotide away. Likely a read error: the CDR3 ends without its conserved phenylalanine or tryptophan. The chain couples TRBV2 to TRBJ1-1; D uncertain. V dropped 1 base and J dropped 4 bases, with 7 bases sitting between them. The CDR3 has 13 amino acids. From germline, CDR1 is SNHLY and CDR2 FYNNEI. Here the CDR3 reads CASSEERGTEAFL. For the CDR3, the DNA is TGTGCCAGCAGTGAAGAACGGGGCACTGAAGCTTTCCTT.

This clonotype is deemed medium-sized. The J gene is TRBJ1-1, the V gene TRBV3-1; no clear D gene. Trimming pared 0 bases from V and 1 base from J, leaving 6 bases between. The CDR3 spans 14 residues. CDR1 LGHDT and CDR2 YNNKEL come from the germline V gene (reference sequence). The CDR3 loop reads CASSQEAANTEAFF. CDR3 DNA: TGTGCCAGCAGCCAAGAAGCGGCGAACACTGAAGCTTTCTTT.

This clonotype was detected only once. The germline gene is not matched at one end of the junction; a read error may be the cause. This chain connects TRBV15 to TRBJ2-1; possibly TRBD1 or TRBD2 for D (5 bases each). Looked up from germline, CDR1 is LNHNV and CDR2 is YYDKDF (reference sequence). The CDR3 spans 12 residues. The CDR3 nucleotides read TGTGCCACCAGCGGAGATCGAGGGGAGCAATTCTTC. It encodes CATSGDRGEQFF.